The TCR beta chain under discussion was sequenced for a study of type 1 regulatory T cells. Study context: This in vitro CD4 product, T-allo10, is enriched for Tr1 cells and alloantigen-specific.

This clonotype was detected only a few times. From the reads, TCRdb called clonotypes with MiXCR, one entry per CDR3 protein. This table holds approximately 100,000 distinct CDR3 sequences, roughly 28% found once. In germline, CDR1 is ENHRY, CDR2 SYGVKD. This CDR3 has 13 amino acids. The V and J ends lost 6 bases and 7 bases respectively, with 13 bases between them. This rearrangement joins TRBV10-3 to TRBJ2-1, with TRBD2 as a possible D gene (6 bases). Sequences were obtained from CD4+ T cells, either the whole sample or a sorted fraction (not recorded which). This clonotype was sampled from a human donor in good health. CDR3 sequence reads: CAIRSGVGNEQFF. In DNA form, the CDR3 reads TGTGCCATCAGATCGGGGGTGGGGAATGAGCAGTTCTTC.